One sample yielded the 3 T cell receptor beta chains listed below, sequenced in a study of T cell responses to AZD1222 COVID-19 vaccine. Some clones are missing from TCRdb's copy, which holds only in-frame ones; the method was immunoSEQ multiplex PCR. Of tens of thousands of clones listed, 90% to 95% were seen once; the top ten hold 5.2%. Sequencing was performed on peripheral blood, taken on day 0 of AZD1222 vaccination. These receptors originate from an adult in good health.

This clone was detected once. The V and J genes are TRBV20-1 and TRBJ2-5, with a weak D call TRBD2 (7 bases). CDR1 is DFQATT, CDR2 SNEGSKA, per germline (reference sequence). V lost 6 bases and J lost 2, with 22 bases in between. CDR3 length equals 16 residues. CDR3 in amino acids: CSASLPRAGAQETQYF. The CDR3 DNA reads as TGCAGTGCAAGTTTACCTCGCGCGGGGGCTCAAGAGACCCAGTACTTC.

The chain recombines TRBV28 with TRBJ2-2; D is possibly TRBD2 (7 bases). The germline V gene encodes CDR1 MDHEN and CDR2 SYDVKM. V gave up 6 bases and J gave up 2 bases, with 13 bases separating them. This CDR3 is built from 15 residues. For the CDR3, the DNA is TGTGCCAGCAGCGGGGGGCGCGCAAACACCGGGGAGCTGTTTTTT. The encoded protein is CASSGGRANTGELFF.

The chain is built from TRBV6-5 and TRBJ1-5, with D tentatively TRBD1 (5 bases). Trimming cost V 6 bases and J 6 bases, with 12 bases left between them. Germline-derived CDR1 and CDR2 are MNHEY and SVGAGI. The CDR3 has 13 residues. The CDR3 region has the DNA TGTGCCAGCAGGGCTCAGGGAACTCAGCCCCAGCATTTT. Its protein is CASRAQGTQPQHF.